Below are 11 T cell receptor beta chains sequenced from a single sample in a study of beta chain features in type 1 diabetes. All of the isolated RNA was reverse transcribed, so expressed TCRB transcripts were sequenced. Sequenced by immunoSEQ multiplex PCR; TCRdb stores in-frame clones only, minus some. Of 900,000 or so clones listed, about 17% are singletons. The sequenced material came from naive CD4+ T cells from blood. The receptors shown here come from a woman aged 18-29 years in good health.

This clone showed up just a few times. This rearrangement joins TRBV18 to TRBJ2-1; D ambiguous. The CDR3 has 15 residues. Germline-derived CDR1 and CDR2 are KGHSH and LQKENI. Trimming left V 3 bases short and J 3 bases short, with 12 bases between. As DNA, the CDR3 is TGTGCCAGCTCACCGTCAAGAACAGACTACAATGAGCAGTTCTTC. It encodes CASSPSRTDYNEQFF.

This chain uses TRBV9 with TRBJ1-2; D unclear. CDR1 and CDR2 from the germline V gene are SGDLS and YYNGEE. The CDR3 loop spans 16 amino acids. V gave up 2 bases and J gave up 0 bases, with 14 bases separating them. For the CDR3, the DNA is TGTGCCAGCAGCGTCGAGGCCTGGGCGACTAACTATGGCTACACCTTC. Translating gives CASSVEAWATNYGYTF. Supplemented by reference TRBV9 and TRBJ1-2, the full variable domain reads DSGVTQTPKHLITATGQRVTLRCSPRSGDLSVYWYQQSLDQGLQFLIQYYNGEERAKGNILERFSAQQFPDLHSELNLSSLELGDSALYFCASSVEAWATNYGYTFGSGTRLTVV.

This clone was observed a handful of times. CDR3 nucleotides: TGTGCCAGCAGGGCCGCTAGCGGGAGGGCCAATGAGCAGTTCTTC. This gives the protein CASRAASGRANEQFF. This rearrangement joins TRBV7-2 to TRBJ2-1; 12 bases agree with TRBD2. This CDR3 comprises 15 residues. Germline CDR1 is SGHTA and CDR2 is FQGNSA. Trimming took 6 bases from V and 6 from J; bases not matched to a gene: 6.

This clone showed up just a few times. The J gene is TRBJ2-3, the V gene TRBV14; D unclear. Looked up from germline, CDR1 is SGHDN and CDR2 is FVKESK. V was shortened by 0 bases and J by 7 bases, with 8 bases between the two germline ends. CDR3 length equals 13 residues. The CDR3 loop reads CASSQDRSHTQYF. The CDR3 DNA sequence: TGTGCCAGCAGCCAAGATAGAAGCCATACGCAGTATTTT.

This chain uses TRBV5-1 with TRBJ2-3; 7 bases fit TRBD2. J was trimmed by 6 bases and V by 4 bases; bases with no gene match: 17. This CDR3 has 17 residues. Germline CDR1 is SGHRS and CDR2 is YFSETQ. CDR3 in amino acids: CASSPGILAHIADTQYF. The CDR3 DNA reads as TGCGCCAGCAGCCCGGGCATACTAGCGCACATCGCGGATACGCAGTATTTT.

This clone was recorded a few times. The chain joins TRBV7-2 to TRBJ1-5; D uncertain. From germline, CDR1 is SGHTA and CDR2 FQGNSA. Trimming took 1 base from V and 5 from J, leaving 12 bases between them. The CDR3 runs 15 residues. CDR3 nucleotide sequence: TGTGCCAGCAGCTTAGGTACCGGGATATATCAGCCCCAGCATTTT. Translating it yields CASSLGTGIYQPQHF.

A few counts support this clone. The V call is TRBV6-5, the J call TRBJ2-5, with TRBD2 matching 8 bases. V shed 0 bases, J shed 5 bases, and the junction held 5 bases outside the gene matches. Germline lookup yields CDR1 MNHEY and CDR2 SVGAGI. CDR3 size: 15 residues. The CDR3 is CASSYSLAVSETQYF. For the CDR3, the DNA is TGTGCCAGCAGTTACTCACTAGCGGTTAGCGAGACCCAGTACTTC.

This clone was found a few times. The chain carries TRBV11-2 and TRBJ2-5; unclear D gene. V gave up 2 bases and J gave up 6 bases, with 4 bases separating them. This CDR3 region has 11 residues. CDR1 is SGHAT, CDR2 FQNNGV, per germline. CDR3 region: CASSLSQTQYF. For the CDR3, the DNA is TGTGCCAGCAGCTTAAGCCAGACCCAGTACTTC.

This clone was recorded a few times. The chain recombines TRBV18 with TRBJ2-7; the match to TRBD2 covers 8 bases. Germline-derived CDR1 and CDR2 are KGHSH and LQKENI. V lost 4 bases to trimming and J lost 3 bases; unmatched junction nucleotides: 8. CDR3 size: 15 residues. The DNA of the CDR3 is TGTGCCAGCTCACTTGCCCAGCGGGAGATCTACGAGCAGTACTTC. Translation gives CASSLAQREIYEQYF.

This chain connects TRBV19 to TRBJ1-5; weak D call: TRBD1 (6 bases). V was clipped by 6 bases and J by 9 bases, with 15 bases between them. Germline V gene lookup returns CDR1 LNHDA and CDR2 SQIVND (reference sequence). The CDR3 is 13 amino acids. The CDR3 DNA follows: TGTGCCAGTAGAATTGGGGGCTTTGGGCCCCAGCATTTT. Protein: CASRIGGFGPQHF.

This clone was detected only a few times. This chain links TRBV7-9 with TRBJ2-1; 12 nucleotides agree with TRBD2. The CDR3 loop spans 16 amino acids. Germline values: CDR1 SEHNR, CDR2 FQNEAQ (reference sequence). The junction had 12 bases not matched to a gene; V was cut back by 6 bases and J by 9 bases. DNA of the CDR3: TGTGCCAGCAGAAAATCCGGGACTAGCGGGCCGGGTGAGCAGTTCTTC. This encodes CASRKSGTSGPGEQFF.